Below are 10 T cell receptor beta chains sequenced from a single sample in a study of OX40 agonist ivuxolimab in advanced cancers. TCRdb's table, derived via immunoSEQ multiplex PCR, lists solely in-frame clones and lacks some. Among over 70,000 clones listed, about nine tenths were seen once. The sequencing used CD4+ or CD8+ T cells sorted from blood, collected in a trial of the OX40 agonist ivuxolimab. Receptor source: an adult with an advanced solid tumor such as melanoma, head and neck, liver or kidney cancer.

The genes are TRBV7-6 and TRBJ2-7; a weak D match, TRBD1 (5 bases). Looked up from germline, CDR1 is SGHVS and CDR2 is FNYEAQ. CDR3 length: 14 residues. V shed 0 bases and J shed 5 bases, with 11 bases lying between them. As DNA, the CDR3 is TGTGCCAGCAGCTTAGCGCAGGGCCCGGACGAGCAGTACTTC. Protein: CASSLAQGPDEQYF.

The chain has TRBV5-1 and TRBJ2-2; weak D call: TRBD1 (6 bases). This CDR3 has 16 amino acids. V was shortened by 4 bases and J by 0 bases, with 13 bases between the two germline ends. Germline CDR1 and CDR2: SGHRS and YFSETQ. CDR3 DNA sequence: TGCGCCAGCAGCCCGCAGGGGTCGTCGAACACCGGGGAGCTGTTTTTT. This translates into CASSPQGSSNTGELFF.

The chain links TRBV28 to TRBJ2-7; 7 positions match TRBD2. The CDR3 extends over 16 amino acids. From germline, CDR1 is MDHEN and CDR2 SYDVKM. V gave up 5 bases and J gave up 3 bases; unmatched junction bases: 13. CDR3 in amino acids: CASSRGSGLLFYEQYF. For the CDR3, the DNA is TGTGCCAGCAGTAGAGGTAGCGGGCTTCTGTTCTACGAGCAGTACTTC.

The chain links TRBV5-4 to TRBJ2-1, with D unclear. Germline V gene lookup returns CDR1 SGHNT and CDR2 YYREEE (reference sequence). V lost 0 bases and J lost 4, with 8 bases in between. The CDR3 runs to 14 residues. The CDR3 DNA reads TGTGCCAGCAGCTTGGTAAAAGGGTACAATGAGCAGTTCTTC. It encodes CASSLVKGYNEQFF.

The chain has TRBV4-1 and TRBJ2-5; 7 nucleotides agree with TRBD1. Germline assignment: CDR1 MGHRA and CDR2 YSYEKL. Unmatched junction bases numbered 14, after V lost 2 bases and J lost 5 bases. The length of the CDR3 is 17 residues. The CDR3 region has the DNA TGCGCCAGCAGCCAATTCGAACCCCAGGGGGATATTGAGACCCAGTACTTC. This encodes CASSQFEPQGDIETQYF.

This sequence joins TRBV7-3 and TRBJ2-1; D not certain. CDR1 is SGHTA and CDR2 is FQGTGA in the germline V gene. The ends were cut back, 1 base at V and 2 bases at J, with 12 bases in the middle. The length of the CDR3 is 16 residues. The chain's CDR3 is CASSLSITVPYNEQFF. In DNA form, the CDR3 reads TGTGCCAGCAGCTTAAGTATAACAGTCCCCTACAATGAGCAGTTCTTC.

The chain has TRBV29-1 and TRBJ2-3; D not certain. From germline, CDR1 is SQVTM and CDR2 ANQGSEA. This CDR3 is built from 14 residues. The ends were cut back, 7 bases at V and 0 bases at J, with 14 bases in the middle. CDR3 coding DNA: TGCAGCGCCCGAGCCACAGCTAGCACAGATACGCAGTATTTT. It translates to CSARATASTDTQYF.

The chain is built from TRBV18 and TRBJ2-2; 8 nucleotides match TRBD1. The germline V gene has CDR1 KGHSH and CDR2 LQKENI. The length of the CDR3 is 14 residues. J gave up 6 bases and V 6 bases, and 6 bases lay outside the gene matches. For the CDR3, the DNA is TGTGCCAGCTCGCTCGACAGGGGCCCCGGGGAGCTGTTTTTT. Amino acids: CASSLDRGPGELFF. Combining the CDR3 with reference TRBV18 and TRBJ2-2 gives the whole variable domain NAGVMQNPRHLVRRRGQEARLRCSPMKGHSHVYWYRQLPEEGLKFMVYLQKENIIDESGMPKERFSAEFPKEGPSILRIQQVVRGDSAAYFCASSLDRGPGELFFGEGSRLTVL.

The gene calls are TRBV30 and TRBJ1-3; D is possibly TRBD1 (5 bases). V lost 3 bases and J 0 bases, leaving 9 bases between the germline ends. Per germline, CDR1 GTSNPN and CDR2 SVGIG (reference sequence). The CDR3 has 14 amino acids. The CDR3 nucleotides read TGTGCCTGGAGGATGGGGGTCTCTGGAAACACCATATATTTT. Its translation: CAWRMGVSGNTIYF. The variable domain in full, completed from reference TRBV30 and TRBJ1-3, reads SQTIHQWPATLVQPVGSPLSLECTVEGTSNPNLYWYRQAAGRGLQLLFYSVGIGQISSEVPQNLSASRPQDRQFILSSKKLLLSDSGFYLCAWRMGVSGNTIYFGEGSWLTVV.

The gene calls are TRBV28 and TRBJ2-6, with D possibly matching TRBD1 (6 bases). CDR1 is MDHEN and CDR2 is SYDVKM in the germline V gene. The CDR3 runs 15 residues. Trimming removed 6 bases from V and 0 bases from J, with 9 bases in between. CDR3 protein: CASRLGGSGANVLTF. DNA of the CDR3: TGTGCCAGCAGGTTAGGGGGCTCTGGGGCCAACGTCCTGACTTTC. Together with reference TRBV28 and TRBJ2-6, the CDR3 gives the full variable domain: DVKVTQSSRYLVKRTGEKVFLECVQDMDHENMFWYRQDPGLGLRLIYFSYDVKMKEKGDIPEGYSVSREKKERFSLILESASTNQTSMYLCASRLGGSGANVLTFGAGSRLTVL.